These 4 T cell receptor beta chains came from one sample sequenced in a study of blood T cell repertoires in COVID-19. Clones were read by immunoSEQ multiplex PCR, and TCRdb kept only the in-frame ones, dropping some. The sample contains 200,000 to 250,000 clones, around 92% of which appear only once. The sample comprised peripheral blood. These TCRs come from a man aged 30 to 39 with acute or convalescent COVID-19.

The rearrangement links TRBV19 to TRBJ1-5; weak D call: TRBD1 (5 bases). From germline, CDR1 is LNHDA and CDR2 SQIVND (reference sequence). V was shortened by 5 bases and J by 4 bases, with 15 bases between the two germline ends. The CDR3 runs 15 residues. Here the CDR3 reads CASSPLWGTNQPQHF. The CDR3 nucleotides are TGTGCCAGTAGTCCTCTGTGGGGGACTAATCAGCCCCAGCATTTT.

This chain joins TRBV30 and TRBJ2-3, with 9 positions matching TRBD1. This CDR3 contains 16 residues. From germline, CDR1 is GTSNPN and CDR2 SVGIG (reference sequence). Unmatched junction bases numbered 9, after V lost 3 bases and J lost 2 bases. CDR3 bases: TGTGCCTGGAGCAGAAAGGACAGGGGAGCCACAGATACGCAGTATTTT. This encodes CAWSRKDRGATDTQYF.

The rearrangement joins TRBV18 to TRBJ1-1, with 12 bases lining up with TRBD1. V dropped 3 bases and J dropped 0; count of bases not matched to a gene: 2. From germline, CDR1 is KGHSH and CDR2 LQKENI. The CDR3 spans 16 residues. The CDR3 region is CASSPGQGAVNTEAFF. Written as DNA, the CDR3 is TGTGCCAGCTCACCGGGACAGGGGGCCGTGAACACTGAAGCTTTCTTT.

A remark on this clone: This CDR3 is also generated by other DNA sequences in the sample. J is TRBJ2-3 and V is TRBV5-1, with 12 nucleotides matching TRBD2. Germline V gene sequence: CDR1 SGHRS, CDR2 YFSETQ. V was clipped by 4 bases and J by 6 bases; unmatched bases: 3. The CDR3 is 14 residues long. The CDR3 sequence: CASSVGLAGDTQYF. The CDR3 DNA sequence: TGCGCCAGCAGCGTGGGACTAGCGGGTGATACGCAGTATTTT.